Following are 8 T cell receptor beta chains from one sample sequenced in a study of spatial heterogeneity in lung cancer. Sample time point: sample taken at primary tumor resection. Using its own MiXCR run on the 5' RACE reads, TCRdb lists one record per CDR3 protein. Altogether fewer than 30,000 distinct CDR3 sequences are present, more than 5.5% being singletons, with the ten largest covering about 24%. These receptors lack a known antigen. Overall study findings and caveats: Tumor mutation counts were tracked by expanded intratumoral alpha and beta TCR counts.

The sample in question was lung tumor tissue, obtained at surgery. These receptors were collected from a male donor with early-stage non-small cell lung cancer.

The chain links TRBV19 to TRBJ2-5; TRBD1 matches at 8 bases. This CDR3 has 15 residues. V lost 3 bases, J lost 1 base, and 4 bases stayed unmatched. Germline CDR1 reads LNHDA; CDR2 reads SQIVND (reference sequence). The CDR3 bases are TGTGCCAGTAGTATTGGACAGGGAAGCCAAGAGACCCAGTACTTC. Its protein product is CASSIGQGSQETQYF.

Many counts were recorded for this clonotype. V gene TRBV5-1 combines with J gene TRBJ2-3; 13 bases are a match to TRBD2. J was trimmed by 6 bases and V by 3 bases; bases with no gene match: 4. The CDR3 is 15 residues long. CDR1 and CDR2 (germline): SGHRS, YFSETQ. The DNA for the CDR3 is TGCGCCAGCAGCTCGGGACTAGCGGGGTCGGATACGCAGTATTTT. Amino acids: CASSSGLAGSDTQYF.

The table lists this clonotype with many counts. The chain is built from TRBV20-1 and TRBJ2-7, with 12 positions matching TRBD1. CDR3 length equals 15 residues. The V gene end was trimmed by 3 bases and the J gene end by 3 bases; junction bases not matched to a gene: 6. Germline V CDR1 and CDR2: DFQATT, SNEGSKA (reference sequence). CDR3 bases: TGCAGTGCTAGCGCCGGGACAGGGGGCGACTACGAGCAGTACTTC. Translation gives CSASAGTGGDYEQYF.

In this sample, this clonotype is medium-sized. The rearrangement links TRBV9 to TRBJ1-6; D ambiguous. CDR1 SGDLS and CDR2 YYNGEE come from the germline V gene. This CDR3 contains 15 residues. Trimming took 1 base from V and 6 from J, leaving 11 bases between them. CDR3 nucleotides: TGTGCCAGCAGCGTAACCCCAGATCTTAATTCACCCCTCCACTTT. Amino acid sequence: CASSVTPDLNSPLHF.

This rearrangement joins TRBV15 to TRBJ2-7; D remains unclear. Per germline, CDR1 LNHNV and CDR2 YYDKDF (reference sequence). The CDR3 runs 15 residues. V lost 9 bases, J lost 0 bases, and 18 bases lay in between. In nucleotides, the CDR3 is TGTGCCACTGGCGGAAGGGCTCGTATCTCCTACGAGCAGTACTTC. Protein product: CATGGRARISYEQYF.

This clonotype was counted only a few times. The chain links TRBV6-5 to TRBJ1-5; unclear D gene. The CDR3 is 14 residues long. Trimming shortened V by 2 bases and J by 5 bases, and 10 bases separated the two germline ends. CDR1 is MNHEY and CDR2 is SVGAGI in the germline V gene. CDR3 coding DNA: TGTGCCAGCAGTTACGGGCAGGACTATCAGCCCCAGCATTTT. Protein: CASSYGQDYQPQHF.

V gene TRBV2 combines with J gene TRBJ2-6, with D unclear. Germline values: CDR1 SNHLY, CDR2 FYNNEI. The V and J ends lost 5 bases and 0 bases respectively, with 5 bases between them. The CDR3 contains 14 residues. DNA of the CDR3: TGTGCCAGCAGTTTATACTCTGGGGCCAACGTCCTGACTTTC. Protein: CASSLYSGANVLTF. The full variable domain, with the rest looked up from reference TRBV2 and TRBJ2-6, is EPEVTQTPSHQVTQMGQEVILRCVPISNHLYFYWYRQILGQKVEFLVSFYNNEISEKSEIFDDQFSVERPDGSNFTLKIRSTKLEDSAMYFCASSLYSGANVLTFGAGSRLTVL.

This clonotype has a handful of counts. The chain employs TRBV5-1 and TRBJ2-6; possibly TRBD1 for D (6 bases). V was cut by 4 bases and J by 3 bases, with 8 bases left in between. The germline V gene encodes CDR1 SGHRS and CDR2 YFSETQ. CDR3 length: 14 amino acids. As DNA, the CDR3 is TGCGCCAGCAGCGGGGACATTGGGGCCAACGTCCTGACTTTC. Protein sequence: CASSGDIGANVLTF.